Listed below are T cell receptor beta chains from one sample, sequenced in a study of glioma-infiltrating T cells after dendritic cell vaccination. The table came from immunoSEQ multiplex PCR; TCRdb's copy has only in-frame clones and leaves some out. Of approximately 48,000 clones listed, 85% were seen once; the top ten hold 10% to 12%. The sample here was blood, taken before dendritic cell vaccination. These receptors all come from a human donor with glioblastoma. CDR3s include the opening cysteine and the closing phenylalanine or tryptophan. The order of the fields is D gene, clone size, V gene, J gene, CDR3 protein, CDR3 DNA. D genes are given only for firm matches. Expanded clones get a size class; other rows say once, few or many, or leave the size out.

>TRBD1|-|TRBV4-1|TRBJ1-1
CASRLDRPTEAFF
TGCGCCAGCCGGCTGGACAGGCCCACTGAAGCTTTCTTT
>-|-|TRBV11-2|TRBJ2-7
CASSLGDFRDEQYF
TGTGCCAGCAGCTTGGGGGACTTCAGGGACGAGCAGTACTTC
>-|-|TRBV5-1|TRBJ1-1
CASSLVGGLGTEAFF
TGCGCCAGCAGCTTGGTCGGGGGGCTAGGCACTGAAGCTTTCTTT
>TRBD1|-|TRBV7-9|TRBJ2-7
CASSLGGQRRSSYEQYF
TGTGCCAGCAGCTTAGGGGGACAGAGGAGATCTAGCTACGAGCAGTACTTC
>-|once|TRBV7-6|TRBJ1-1
CASSLVSDGGAEAFF
TGTGCCAGCAGCTTAGTTTCAGATGGAGGGGCTGAAGCTTTCTTT
>TRBD1|-|TRBV19|TRBJ1-2
CASRWGSRGRQSDYGYTF
TGTGCCAGTAGATGGGGATCCAGGGGGCGTCAGTCGGACTATGGCTACACCTTC
>TRBD1|-|TRBV11-3|TRBJ1-1
CASSPDRDTEAFF
TGTGCCAGCAGCCCGGACAGGGACACTGAAGCTTTCTTT
>TRBD1|once|TRBV7-9|TRBJ2-7
CASSLAETGSEQYF
TGTGCCAGCAGCTTAGCTGAGACAGGGTCCGAGCAGTACTTC
>-|-|TRBV19|TRBJ1-1
CASSQGNEAFF
TGTGCCAGTAGCCAGGGAAATGAAGCTTTCTTT
>-|-|TRBV7-9|TRBJ2-7
CASSLEVGHEQYF
TGTGCCAGCAGCTTAGAGGTGGGCCACGAGCAGTACTTC
>-|-|TRBV7-2|TRBJ1-1
CASSLLTDRFFAEAFF
TGTGCCAGCAGCCTACTCACAGACAGGTTTTTCGCTGAAGCTTTCTTT
>-|-|TRBV30|TRBJ2-6
CAWREAGGRANVLTF
TGTGCCTGGAGGGAGGCCGGCGGGAGGGCCAACGTCCTGACTTTC
>TRBD1|-|TRBV19|TRBJ1-5
CASSIRGRQGVSNQPQHF
TGTGCCAGTAGTATCAGGGGCCGACAGGGAGTGAGCAATCAGCCCCAGCATTTT
>-|-|TRBV6-1|TRBJ1-1
CASREQGEYTEAFF
TGTGCCAGCAGGGAACAGGGTGAGTACACTGAAGCTTTCTTT
>TRBD2|once|TRBV7-2|TRBJ2-7
CASSGTSGAYEQYF
TGTGCCAGCAGCGGGACTAGCGGGGCTTACGAGCAGTACTTC
>-|once|TRBV5-1|TRBJ2-7
CASSSEYEQYF
TGCGCCAGCAGCTCCGAGTACGAGCAGTACTTC